This T cell receptor beta chain was identified during a study of control samples from healthy donors and cancer patients. Libraries were prepared by immunoSEQ multiplex PCR; TCRdb keeps only in-frame clonotypes and omits some of them. The table records about 120,000 clones, 89% of them present only once. Looked up from germline, CDR1 is SGHNT and CDR2 is YENEEA. V shed 2 bases and J shed 6 bases, with 11 bases lying between them. The CDR3 is 14 amino acids. This TCR came from a man aged 45-65 years in good health. The source material was blood. The chain joins TRBV11-3 to TRBJ2-1, with a possible D match to TRBD1 (6 bases). The CDR3 nucleotides read TGTGCCAGCAGCTTAAGCAGGGGCGGCAATGAGCAGTTCTTC. Translating it yields CASSLSRGGNEQFF.